One sample yielded the 9 T cell receptor beta chains listed below, sequenced in a study of regulatory T cells in long-lasting Graves disease. Regarding time point: newly diagnosed GD, antithyroid drugs for less than 3 months. With RNA extracted from PBMCs as input, the TCR library was made. Building of the TCR beta libraries involved iRepertoire HTBI primers and Arm-PCR of CDR3 regions. TCRdb processed the multiplex PCR reads anew with MiXCR; each CDR3 protein has one entry. The sample lists roughly 560,000 distinct CDR3 sequences; around 16% were seen once. In addition, the sample was reused for a study of T cells in Graves' hyperthyroidism and ophthalmopathy.

The sample consisted of peripheral blood mononuclear cells (PBMCs), taken at new diagnosis, from a patient treated with antithyroid drugs. The source of these receptors is a woman aged 35-60 years with Graves disease.

The chain is built from TRBV9 and TRBJ1-1; no reliable D call. This CDR3 is 15 amino acids long. In germline, CDR1 is SGDLS, CDR2 YYNGEE. V shed 2 bases and J shed 4 bases, with 15 bases lying between them. CDR3 nucleotide sequence: TGTGCCAGCAGCGTTTCCGACCGAATCCCCACTGAAGCTTTCTTT. This translates into CASSVSDRIPTEAFF. Using reference TRBV9 and TRBJ1-1 for the parts outside the CDR3, the full variable domain is DSGVTQTPKHLITATGQRVTLRCSPRSGDLSVYWYQQSLDQGLQFLIQYYNGEERAKGNILERFSAQQFPDLHSELNLSSLELGDSALYFCASSVSDRIPTEAFFGQGTRLTVV.

This clonotype occurred a few times. The genes are TRBV4-1 and TRBJ1-2; D is unclear. Trimming took 0 bases from V and 14 from J, leaving 22 bases between them. The CDR3 has 15 residues. CDR1 and CDR2 (germline): MGHRA, YSYEKL. In nucleotides, the CDR3 is TGCGCCAGCAGCCAAGAATTAGGCTCGTTTAGAAGCGGGACCTTC. As protein: CASSQELGSFRSGTF.

The chain combines TRBV9 with TRBJ2-5; tentatively, D is TRBD1 (6 bases). The germline V and J ends were trimmed by 0 bases and 5 bases, with 14 bases remaining between them. Germline-derived CDR1 and CDR2 are SGDLS and YYNGEE. The length of the CDR3 is 15 residues. In DNA, the CDR3 is TGTGCCAGCAGCGTAGCTCCGGACAGCCCCGAGACCCAGTACTTC. It translates to CASSVAPDSPETQYF.

The V call is TRBV20-1, the J call TRBJ1-5; D call uncertain. Trimming stripped 6 bases from V and 2 bases from J, with 14 bases between. The CDR3 spans 14 residues. CDR1 DFQATT and CDR2 SNEGSKA come from the germline V gene (reference sequence). CDR3 sequence reads: CSASTGLGNQPQHF. CDR3 bases: TGCAGTGCCTCGACCGGTCTAGGCAATCAGCCCCAGCATTTT.

This clonotype was detected many times. This chain uses TRBV6-1 with TRBJ2-7; D is ambiguous. This CDR3 has 13 residues. Germline V gives CDR1 MNHNS, CDR2 SASEGT. Trimming took off 5 bases at V and 4 bases at J, with 12 bases between the two ends. The DNA for the CDR3 is TGTGCCAGCAGTAAAGGGTCTAATTACGAGCAGTACTTC. Protein sequence: CASSKGSNYEQYF.

CDR3 sequence reads: CSVATSGGTYEQYF. In DNA form, the CDR3 reads TGCAGCGTTGCCACTAGCGGGGGTACCTACGAGCAGTACTTC. The rearrangement links TRBV29-1 to TRBJ2-7; TRBD2 agrees at 11 bases. CDR3 length equals 14 residues. Germline V CDR1 and CDR2: SQVTM, ANQGSEA. Losses at the gene ends were 4 bases for V and 2 bases for J; bases not matched to a gene: 4.

This clonotype came up a few times. V gene TRBV19 combines with J gene TRBJ2-5; D not resolved. The CDR3 length is 13 residues. The ends were cut back, 2 bases at V and 4 bases at J, with 8 bases in the middle. Germline V CDR1 and CDR2: LNHDA, SQIVND (reference sequence). The CDR3 is CASSISRGETQYF. CDR3 DNA sequence: TGTGCCAGTAGTATATCACGAGGAGAGACCCAGTACTTC.

This clonotype was seen many times. The chain carries TRBV11-2 and TRBJ1-6; D is perhaps TRBD1 (6 bases). This CDR3 comprises 14 residues. Germline CDR1 is SGHAT and CDR2 is FQNNGV. Trimming stripped 4 bases from V and 3 bases from J, with 7 bases between. The CDR3 sequence: CASSSRGYNSPLHF. CDR3 coding DNA: TGTGCCAGCAGCTCCAGGGGCTATAATTCACCCCTCCACTTT.

The chain recombines TRBV6-1 with TRBJ2-1; D ambiguous. V was clipped by 1 base and J by 12 bases, with 13 bases between them. This CDR3 has 13 residues. Germline V gives CDR1 MNHNS, CDR2 SASEGT. The CDR3 DNA is TGTGCCAGCAGTGAAGTATCGGGTGTTCGGCAGTTCTTC. Encoded protein: CASSEVSGVRQFF.